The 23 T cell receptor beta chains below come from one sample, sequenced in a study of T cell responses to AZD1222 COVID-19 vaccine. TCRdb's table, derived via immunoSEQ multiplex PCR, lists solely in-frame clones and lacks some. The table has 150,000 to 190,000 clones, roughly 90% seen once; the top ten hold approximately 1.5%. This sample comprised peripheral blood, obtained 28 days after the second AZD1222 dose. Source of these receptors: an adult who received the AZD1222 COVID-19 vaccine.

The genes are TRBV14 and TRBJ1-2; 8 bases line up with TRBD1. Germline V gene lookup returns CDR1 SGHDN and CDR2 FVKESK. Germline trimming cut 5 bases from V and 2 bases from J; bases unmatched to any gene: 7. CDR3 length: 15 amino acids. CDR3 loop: CASSGRRTGNYGYTF. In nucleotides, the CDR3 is TGTGCCAGCAGCGGTCGGCGGACAGGGAACTATGGCTACACCTTC.

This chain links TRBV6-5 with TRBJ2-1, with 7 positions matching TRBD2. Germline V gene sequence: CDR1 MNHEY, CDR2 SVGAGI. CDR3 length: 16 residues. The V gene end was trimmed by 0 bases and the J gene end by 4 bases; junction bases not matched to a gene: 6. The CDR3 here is CASSYSASGAYNEQFF. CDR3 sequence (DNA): TGTGCCAGCAGTTACTCGGCTAGCGGAGCGTACAATGAGCAGTTCTTC.

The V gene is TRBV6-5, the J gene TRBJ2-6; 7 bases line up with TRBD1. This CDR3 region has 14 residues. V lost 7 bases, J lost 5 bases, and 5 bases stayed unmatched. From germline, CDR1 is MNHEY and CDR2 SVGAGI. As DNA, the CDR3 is TGTGCCAGCACCAGGACAGGACGGGCCAACGTCCTGACTTTC. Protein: CASTRTGRANVLTF.

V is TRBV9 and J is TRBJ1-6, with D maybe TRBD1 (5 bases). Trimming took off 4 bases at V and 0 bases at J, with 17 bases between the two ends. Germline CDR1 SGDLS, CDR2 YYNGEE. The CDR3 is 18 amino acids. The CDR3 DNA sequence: TGTGCCAGCAGCCCGTCCCAGGGCCCTAGCTCCTATAATTCACCCCTCCACTTT. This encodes CASSPSQGPSSYNSPLHF.

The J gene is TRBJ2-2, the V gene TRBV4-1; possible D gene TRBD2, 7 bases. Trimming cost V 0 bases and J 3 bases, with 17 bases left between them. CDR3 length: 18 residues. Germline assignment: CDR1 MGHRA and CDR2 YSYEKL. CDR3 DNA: TGCGCCAGCAGCCAAGAGATTGGGGGGGCCGGTTACACCGGGGAGCTGTTTTTT. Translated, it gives CASSQEIGGAGYTGELFF.

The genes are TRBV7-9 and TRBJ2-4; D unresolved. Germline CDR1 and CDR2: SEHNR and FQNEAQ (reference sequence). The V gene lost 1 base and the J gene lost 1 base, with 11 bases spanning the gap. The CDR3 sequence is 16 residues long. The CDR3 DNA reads TGTGCCAGCAGCTTAGACGTCGGTAGTGCCAAAAACATTCAGTACTTC. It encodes CASSLDVGSAKNIQYF.

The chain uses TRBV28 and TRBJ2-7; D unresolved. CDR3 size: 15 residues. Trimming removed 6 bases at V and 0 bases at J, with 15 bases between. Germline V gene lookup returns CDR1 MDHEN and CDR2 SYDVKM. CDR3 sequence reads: CASSRRGRSSYEQYF. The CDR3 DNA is TGTGCCAGCAGCCGCCGTGGGCGGAGCTCCTACGAGCAGTACTTC.

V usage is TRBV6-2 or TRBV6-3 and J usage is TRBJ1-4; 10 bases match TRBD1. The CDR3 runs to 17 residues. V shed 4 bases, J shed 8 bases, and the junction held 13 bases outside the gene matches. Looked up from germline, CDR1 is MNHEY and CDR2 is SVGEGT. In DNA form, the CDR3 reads TGTGCCAGCAGTTCTTCCCGGGACAGGGGTAGAGGAGAAAAACTGTTTTTT. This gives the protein CASSSSRDRGRGEKLFF.

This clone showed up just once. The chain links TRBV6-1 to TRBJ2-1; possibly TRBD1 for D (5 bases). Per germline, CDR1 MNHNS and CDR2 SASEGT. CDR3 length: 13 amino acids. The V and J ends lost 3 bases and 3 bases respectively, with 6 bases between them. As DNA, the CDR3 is TGTGCCAGCAGTGAGGGGCTCTACAATGAGCAGTTCTTC. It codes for CASSEGLYNEQFF.

CDR3 sequence: CASSLAGGGSYNEQFF. The CDR3 DNA is TGTGCCAGCAGCTTAGCCGGAGGGGGCTCCTACAATGAGCAGTTCTTC. The chain uses TRBV7-2 and TRBJ2-1; D is tentatively TRBD1 or TRBD2 (6 bases each). The CDR3 contains 16 residues. Looked up from germline, CDR1 is SGHTA and CDR2 is FQGNSA. Trimming took 0 bases from V and 0 from J, leaving 9 bases between them.

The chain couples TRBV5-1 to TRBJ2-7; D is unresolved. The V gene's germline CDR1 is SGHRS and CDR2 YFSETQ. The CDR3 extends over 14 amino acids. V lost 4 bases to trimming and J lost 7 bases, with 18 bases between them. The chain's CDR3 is CASSPETGAREQYF. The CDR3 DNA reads TGCGCCAGCAGCCCCGAGACGGGCGCCCGGGAGCAGTACTTC.

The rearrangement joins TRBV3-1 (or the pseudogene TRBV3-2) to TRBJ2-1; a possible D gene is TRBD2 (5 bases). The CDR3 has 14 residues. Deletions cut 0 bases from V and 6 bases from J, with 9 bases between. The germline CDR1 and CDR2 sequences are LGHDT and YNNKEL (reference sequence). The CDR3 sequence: CASSQEASFNEQFF. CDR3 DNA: TGTGCCAGCAGCCAAGAGGCTAGCTTCAATGAGCAGTTCTTC.

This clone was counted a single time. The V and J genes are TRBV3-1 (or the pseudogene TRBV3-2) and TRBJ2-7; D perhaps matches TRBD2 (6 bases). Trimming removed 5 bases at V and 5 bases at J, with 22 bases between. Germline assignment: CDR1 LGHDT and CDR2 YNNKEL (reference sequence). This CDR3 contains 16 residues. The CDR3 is CASSSGDMGGRDEQYF. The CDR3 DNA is TGTGCCAGCAGCTCTGGTGACATGGGGGGACGGGACGAGCAGTACTTC.

The CDR3 DNA follows: TGTGCCAGCAGCCCCCAGGGTTTCCAAGAGACCCAGTACTTC. Residues: CASSPQGFQETQYF. V gene TRBV28 combines with J gene TRBJ2-5; possible D gene TRBD1, 5 bases. CDR3 length: 14 residues. Trimming cost V 6 bases and J 1 base, with 12 bases left between them. CDR1 and CDR2 from the germline V gene are MDHEN and SYDVKM.

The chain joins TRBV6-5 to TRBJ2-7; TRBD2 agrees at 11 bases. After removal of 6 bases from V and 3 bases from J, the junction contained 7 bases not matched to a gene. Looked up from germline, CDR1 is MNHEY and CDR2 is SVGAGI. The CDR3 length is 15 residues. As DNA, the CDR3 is TGTGCCAGCAGCTTAGCTAGCGGGGGGTACTACGAGCAGTACTTC. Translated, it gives CASSLASGGYYEQYF.

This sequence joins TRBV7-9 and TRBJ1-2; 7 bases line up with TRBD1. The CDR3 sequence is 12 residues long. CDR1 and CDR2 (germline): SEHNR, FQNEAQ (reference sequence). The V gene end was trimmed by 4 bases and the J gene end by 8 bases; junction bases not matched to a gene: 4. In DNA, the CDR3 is TGTGCCAGCAGCTCGACAGGGTACGGCTACACCTTC. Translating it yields CASSSTGYGYTF.

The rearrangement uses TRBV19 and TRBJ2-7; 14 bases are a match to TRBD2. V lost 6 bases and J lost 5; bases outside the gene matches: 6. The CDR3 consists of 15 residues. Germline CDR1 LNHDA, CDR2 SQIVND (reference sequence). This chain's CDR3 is CASRKGTSGSNEQYF. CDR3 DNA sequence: TGTGCCAGTAGGAAAGGGACTAGCGGGAGCAACGAGCAGTACTTC.

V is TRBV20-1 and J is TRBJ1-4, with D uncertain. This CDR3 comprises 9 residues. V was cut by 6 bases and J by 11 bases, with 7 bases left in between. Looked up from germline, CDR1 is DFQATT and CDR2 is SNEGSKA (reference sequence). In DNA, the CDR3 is TGCAGTGCCCGGAGGAAACTGTTTTTT. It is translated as CSARRKLFF.

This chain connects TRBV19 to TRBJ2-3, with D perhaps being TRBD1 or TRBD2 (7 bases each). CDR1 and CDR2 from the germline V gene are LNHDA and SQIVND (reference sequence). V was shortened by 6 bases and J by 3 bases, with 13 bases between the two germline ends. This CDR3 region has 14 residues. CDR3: CASRGRGGTDTQYF. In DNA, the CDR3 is TGTGCCAGTAGGGGCAGGGGGGGAACAGATACGCAGTATTTT.

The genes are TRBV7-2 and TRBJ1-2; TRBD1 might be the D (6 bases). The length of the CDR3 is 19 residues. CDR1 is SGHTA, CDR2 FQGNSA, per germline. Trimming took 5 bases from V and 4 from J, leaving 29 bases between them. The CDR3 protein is CASSPQGGQGVRFGYGYTF. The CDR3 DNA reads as TGTGCCAGCAGCCCCCAAGGGGGGCAGGGCGTCAGGTTCGGCTATGGCTACACCTTC. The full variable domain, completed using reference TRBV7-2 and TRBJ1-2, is GAGVSQSPSNKVTEKGKDVELRCDPISGHTALYWYRQSLGQGLEFLIYFQGNSAPDKSGLPSDRFSAERTGGSVSTLTIQRTQQEDSAVYLCASSPQGGQGVRFGYGYTFGSGTRLTVV.

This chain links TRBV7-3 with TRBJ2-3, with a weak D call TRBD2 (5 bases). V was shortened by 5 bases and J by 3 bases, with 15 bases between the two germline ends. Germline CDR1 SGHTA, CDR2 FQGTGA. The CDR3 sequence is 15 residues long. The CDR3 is CASSPGIGRTDTQYF. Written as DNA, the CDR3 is TGTGCCAGCAGCCCCGGGATCGGACGTACAGATACGCAGTATTTT.

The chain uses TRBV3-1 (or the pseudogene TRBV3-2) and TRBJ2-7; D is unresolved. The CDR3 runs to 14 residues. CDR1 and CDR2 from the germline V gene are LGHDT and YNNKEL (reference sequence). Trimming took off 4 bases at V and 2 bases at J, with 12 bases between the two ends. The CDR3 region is CASSLEVGAYEQYF. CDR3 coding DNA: TGTGCCAGCAGCCTCGAGGTGGGCGCCTACGAGCAGTACTTC.

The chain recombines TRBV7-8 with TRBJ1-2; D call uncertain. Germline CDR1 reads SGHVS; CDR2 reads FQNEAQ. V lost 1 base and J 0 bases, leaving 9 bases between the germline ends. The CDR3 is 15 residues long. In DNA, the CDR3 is TGTGCCAGCAGCTTAGGCGACGGCTCTAACTATGGCTACACCTTC. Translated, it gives CASSLGDGSNYGYTF.